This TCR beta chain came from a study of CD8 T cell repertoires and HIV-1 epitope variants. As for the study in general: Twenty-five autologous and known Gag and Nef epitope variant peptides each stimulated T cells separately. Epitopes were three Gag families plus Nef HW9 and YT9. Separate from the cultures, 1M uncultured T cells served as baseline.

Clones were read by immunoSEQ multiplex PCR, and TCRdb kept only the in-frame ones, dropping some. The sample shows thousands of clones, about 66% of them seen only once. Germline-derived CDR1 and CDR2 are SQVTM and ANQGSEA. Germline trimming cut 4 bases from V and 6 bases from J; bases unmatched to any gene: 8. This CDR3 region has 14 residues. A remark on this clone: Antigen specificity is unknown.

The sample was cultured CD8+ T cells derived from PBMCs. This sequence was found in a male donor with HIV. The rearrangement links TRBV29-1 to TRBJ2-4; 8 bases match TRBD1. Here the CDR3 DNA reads TGCAGCGTTGGCCCCAGGGGGCAGGGAAACATTCAGTACTTC. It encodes CSVGPRGQGNIQYF.